The clone carrying this T cell receptor beta chain was counted ten times or more. What it binds is not known. The authors' processing: Researchers built a distant-metastasis classifier for papillary thyroid cancer that drew on CDR3 differences across clinicopathological groups. MiXCR reprocessed the PCR reads for TCRdb. For this entry, the V and J calls and clone size follow TCRdb and not the study's own pipeline. There are under 50,000 clones in the sample; 22% occur only once, and over 3% lies in the top ten. The sample is drawn from a study of metastatic and nonmetastatic thyroid tumors. Background on the study: Comparison of repertoires was carried out across blood and tumor or nodule tissue from malignant and benign thyroid patients.

Study-wide results and caveats: Significantly greater TCR beta diversity was reportedly found in malignant thyroid tumors than in benign nodules (in blood and tumor).

Germline CDR1 reads MDHEN; CDR2 reads SYDVKM. The V and J ends lost 6 bases and 3 bases respectively, with 17 bases between them. The CDR3 covers 15 residues. Nobody among the patients had been given any treatment before thyroid surgery. The chain recombines TRBV28 with TRBJ1-1; D uncertain. The source material was blood. The source of this sequence is a male donor with papillary thyroid cancer or a benign thyroid nodule (not recorded which). Some clones in this sample may be carry-over from other donors' samples. The CDR3 is CASSLPRHIDTEAFF. The DNA for the CDR3 is TGTGCCAGCAGCCTCCCCAGACACATAGACACTGAAGCTTTCTTT.